This TCR beta chain was documented in a study of T cells of healthy individuals. This CDR3 is built from 16 residues. V was cut by 4 bases and J by 2 bases, with 14 bases left in between. Germline V gives CDR1 KGHSH, CDR2 LQKENI. TCRdb fed the 5' RACE reads into MiXCR, producing one record per CDR3 protein. The profile shows around 83,000 distinct CDR3 sequences, 5% of them singletons. The sequence was collected from a female donor in good health. The J gene is TRBJ2-2, the V gene TRBV18; D possibly corresponds to TRBD1 (7 bases). CDR3 DNA sequence: TGTGCCAGCTCACGCGGGACAGACCCCAACACCGGGGAGCTGTTTTTT. It specifies CASSRGTDPNTGELFF.